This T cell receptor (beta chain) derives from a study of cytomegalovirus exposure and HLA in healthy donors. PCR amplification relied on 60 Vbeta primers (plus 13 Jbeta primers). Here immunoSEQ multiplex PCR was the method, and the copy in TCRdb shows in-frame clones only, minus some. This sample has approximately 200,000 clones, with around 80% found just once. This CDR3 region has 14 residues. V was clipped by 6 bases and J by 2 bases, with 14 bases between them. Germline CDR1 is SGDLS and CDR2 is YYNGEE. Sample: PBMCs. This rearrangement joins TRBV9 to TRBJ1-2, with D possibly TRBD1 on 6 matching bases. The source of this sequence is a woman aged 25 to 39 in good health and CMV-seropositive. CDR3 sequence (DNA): TGTGCCAGCACACTTGGGGGCGGGAACTATGGCTACACCTTC. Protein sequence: CASTLGGGNYGYTF.